This TCR beta chain was identified in a study of blood T cell repertoires in COVID-19. The germline V gene has CDR1 SGHTA and CDR2 FQGNSA. The CDR3 has 15 amino acids. The V and J ends lost 4 bases and 5 bases, in that order; junction bases with no gene match: 7. Produced via immunoSEQ multiplex PCR; TCRdb's table is partial and in-frame only. In the table there are about 210,000 clones, 85% of which are singletons. Sequenced: PBMCs or T cells enriched from blood (not recorded which). The source of this sequence is a man aged 40-49 years who had recovered from COVID-19. The gene calls are TRBV7-2 and TRBJ2-1, with 8 bases matching TRBD2. Here the CDR3 reads CASSSQGLGHNEQFF. For the CDR3, the DNA is TGTGCCAGCAGCTCCCAGGGACTAGGTCACAATGAGCAGTTCTTC.